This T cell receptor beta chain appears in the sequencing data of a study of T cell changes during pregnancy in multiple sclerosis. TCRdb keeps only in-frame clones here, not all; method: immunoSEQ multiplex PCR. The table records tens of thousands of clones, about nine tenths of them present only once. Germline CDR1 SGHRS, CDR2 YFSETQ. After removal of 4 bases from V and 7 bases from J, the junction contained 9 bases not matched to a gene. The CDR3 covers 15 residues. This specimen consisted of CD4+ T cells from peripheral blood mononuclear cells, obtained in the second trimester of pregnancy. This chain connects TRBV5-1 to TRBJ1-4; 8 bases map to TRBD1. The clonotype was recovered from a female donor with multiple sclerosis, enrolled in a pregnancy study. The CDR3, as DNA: TGCGCCAGCAGCCCGTCCGGGACAGGTGCTGAAAAACTGTTTTTT. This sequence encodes CASSPSGTGAEKLFF.